The 10 T cell receptor beta chains presented below share a single source sample, sequenced in a study of shared clonotypes between healthy human individuals. Here immunoSEQ multiplex PCR was the method, and the copy in TCRdb shows in-frame clones only, minus some. The repertoire holds 650,000 to 750,000 clones, with roughly 78% as singletons. Sequencing was carried out using memory CD4+ T cells sorted from blood. The subset denotes: CD45RA-negative fraction. Receptors originate from a woman aged 25 to 39 in good health.

The rearrangement joins TRBV5-8 to TRBJ1-5; 7 nucleotides match TRBD1. J gave up 2 bases and V 3 bases, and 2 bases lay outside the gene matches. Germline V lookup: CDR1 SGHTS, CDR2 YDEGEE. The CDR3 contains 14 residues. The CDR3 spells CASSSGQGNQPQHF. In DNA form, the CDR3 reads TGTGCCAGCAGCTCTGGACAGGGCAATCAGCCCCAGCATTTT.

The rearrangement joins TRBV14 to TRBJ1-5; D is perhaps TRBD1 (6 bases). The CDR3 contains 15 residues. The germline V gene encodes CDR1 SGHDN and CDR2 FVKESK. V lost 4 bases and J lost 11, with 21 bases in between. For the CDR3, the DNA is TGTGCCAGCAGCCCACCTGACAGGCGGACTAGGTCCCAGCATTTT. It encodes CASSPPDRRTRSQHF.

This clone has a single count. V gene TRBV4-1 combines with J gene TRBJ2-1, with D possibly TRBD2 on 6 matching bases. Per the germline V gene, CDR1 is MGHRA and CDR2 is YSYEKL. V gave up 6 bases and J gave up 8 bases, with 17 bases separating them. The CDR3 loop spans 14 amino acids. The CDR3 coding sequence is TGCGCCAGCAGACCTATTGGAGGGCCCCATGAGCAGTTCTTC. Protein: CASRPIGGPHEQFF.

The gene calls are TRBV6-4 and TRBJ2-1; TRBD2 matches at 10 bases. The V gene end was trimmed by 6 bases and the J gene end by 6 bases; junction bases not matched to a gene: 8. This CDR3 spans 15 amino acids. Germline CDR1 MRHNA, CDR2 SNTAGT. Here the CDR3 reads CASSWLAGEANEQFF. The CDR3, as DNA: TGTGCCAGCAGCTGGCTAGCGGGAGAGGCCAATGAGCAGTTCTTC.

This chain uses TRBV5-1 with TRBJ2-5, with unresolved D. V lost 5 bases and J lost 2, with 10 bases in between. This CDR3 spans 13 amino acids. CDR1 and CDR2 (germline): SGHRS, YFSETQ. In DNA, the CDR3 is TGCGCCAGCAGTTTGACAACTCAAGAGACCCAGTACTTC. This gives the protein CASSLTTQETQYF.

The rearrangement links TRBV12-5 to TRBJ2-7; D gene ambiguous. Between the trimmed V and J ends, which lost 4 bases and 11 bases, there was a span of 12 bases. The CDR3 has 11 amino acids. Germline CDR1 is LGHNT and CDR2 is FRNRAP. Written as DNA, the CDR3 is TGTGCTAGTGGTTATGACGGTCCGAAGTACTTC. This sequence encodes CASGYDGPKYF.

The gene calls are TRBV6-5 and TRBJ1-4, with D possibly TRBD1 on 6 matching bases. The CDR3 runs 15 residues. Trimming shortened V by 0 bases and J by 8 bases, and 13 bases separated the two germline ends. Germline V gene lookup returns CDR1 MNHEY and CDR2 SVGAGI. CDR3 bases: TGTGCCAGCAGTTACTCTGCAGGGGTGGGGGAAAAACTGTTTTTT. It codes for CASSYSAGVGEKLFF.

The table lists this clone with a few counts. This chain links TRBV5-1 with TRBJ2-7, with TRBD2 matching 9 bases. J lost 2 bases, V lost 1 base, and 4 bases had no gene match. This CDR3 spans 15 amino acids. In germline, CDR1 is SGHRS, CDR2 YFSETQ. In DNA, the CDR3 is TGCGCCAGCAGCTTGATGGCTAGCGGGACCTACGAGCAGTACTTC. Its translation: CASSLMASGTYEQYF. Filled out from reference TRBV5-1 and TRBJ2-7, the complete variable domain reads KAGVTQTPRYLIKTRGQQVTLSCSPISGHRSVSWYQQTPGQGLQFLFEYFSETQRNKGNFPGRFSGRQFSNSRSEMNVSTLELGDSALYLCASSLMASGTYEQYFGPGTRLTVT.

The V and J genes are TRBV19 and TRBJ1-2, with 11 positions matching TRBD1. With V trimmed by 6 bases and J by 2 bases, 8 bases remained unmatched. CDR3 length equals 16 residues. The germline CDR1 and CDR2 sequences are LNHDA and SQIVND (reference sequence). CDR3 coding DNA: TGTGCCAGTAGGCCCAGAGGACAGGGGGCAAACTATGGCTACACCTTC. Its translation: CASRPRGQGANYGYTF.

The sample holds many counts of this clone. The V call is TRBV30, the J call TRBJ2-7; maybe TRBD1 (6 bases). Trimming took 1 base from V and 7 from J, leaving 14 bases between them. Germline V gene lookup returns CDR1 GTSNPN and CDR2 SVGIG (reference sequence). This CDR3 region has 13 residues. This chain's CDR3 is CAWSGSYQGEQYF. In DNA form, the CDR3 reads TGTGCCTGGAGTGGAAGTTACCAGGGGGAGCAGTACTTC.